These 17 T cell receptor beta chains were all obtained from the same sample, sequenced in a study of blood T cell repertoires in COVID-19. Here immunoSEQ multiplex PCR was the method, and the copy in TCRdb shows in-frame clones only, minus some. The sample has 150,000 to 200,000 clones, about 90% seen once. Material: PBMCs or T cells enriched from blood (not recorded which). Receptors originate from a human donor with acute COVID-19. The donor label of this sample is uncertain.

This chain connects TRBV5-4 to TRBJ1-2, with D possibly TRBD1 on 5 matching bases. The CDR3 contains 13 residues. From germline, CDR1 is SGHNT and CDR2 YYREEE (reference sequence). Trimming took off 0 bases at V and 8 bases at J, with 11 bases between the two ends. The CDR3 spells CASSLVDWGGYTF. CDR3 DNA sequence: TGTGCCAGCAGCTTGGTCGATTGGGGCGGCTACACCTTC.

The chain carries TRBV6-5 and TRBJ2-5, with 10 bases lining up with TRBD2. With V trimmed by 6 bases and J by 4 bases, 5 bases remained unmatched. Germline CDR1 and CDR2: MNHEY and SVGAGI. The CDR3 runs 14 residues. The CDR3 nucleotides are TGTGCCAGCAGATTAGCGGGGGGCGGAGAGACCCAGTACTTC. It is translated as CASRLAGGGETQYF.

V usage is TRBV27 and J usage is TRBJ2-7, with D possibly being TRBD2 (6 bases). Germline values: CDR1 MNHEY, CDR2 SMNVEV (reference sequence). The CDR3 has 14 residues. V was cut by 3 bases and J by 3 bases, with 12 bases left in between. The CDR3 sequence is CASSFGAGSYEQYF. CDR3 bases: TGTGCCAGCAGTTTCGGGGCGGGGAGCTACGAGCAGTACTTC.

The gene calls are TRBV28 and TRBJ1-4, with TRBD1 as a possible D gene (6 bases). V was pared by 8 bases and J by 2 bases, with 9 bases between. Germline V gives CDR1 MDHEN, CDR2 SYDVKM. The CDR3 runs to 13 residues. CDR3 coding DNA: TGTGCCAGCCATGACAGGACTAATGAAAAACTGTTTTTT. Amino acids: CASHDRTNEKLFF.

The genes are TRBV4-1 and TRBJ2-3; 9 bases are shared with TRBD2. Germline values: CDR1 MGHRA, CDR2 YSYEKL. The V gene end was trimmed by 5 bases and the J gene end by 1 base; junction bases not matched to a gene: 7. CDR3 length: 16 residues. The CDR3 DNA follows: TGCGCCAGCAGCTTTATTAGCGGGGGTGGCACAGATACGCAGTATTTT. Translation: CASSFISGGGTDTQYF.

The chain uses TRBV5-1 and TRBJ2-7, with TRBD2 as a possible D gene (5 bases). Trimming pared 4 bases from V and 5 bases from J, leaving 13 bases between. CDR3 size: 13 residues. CDR1 is SGHRS, CDR2 YFSETQ, per germline. CDR3 nucleotides: TGCGCCAGCAGCCGAGGGTACGGCCACGAGCAGTACTTC. Residues: CASSRGYGHEQYF.

V and J are TRBV13 and TRBJ1-2, with TRBD1 matching over 9 bases. Trimming took 5 bases from V and 4 from J; bases not matched to a gene: 2. CDR3 length: 13 residues. Germline values: CDR1 PRHDT, CDR2 FYEKMQ (reference sequence). In DNA, the CDR3 is TGTGCCAGCAGCCTGGACAGGGGCTATGGCTACACCTTC. Translating it yields CASSLDRGYGYTF.

The chain employs TRBV7-9 and TRBJ1-1; 7 bases line up with TRBD1. The CDR3 has 15 residues. Looked up from germline, CDR1 is SEHNR and CDR2 is FQNEAQ (reference sequence). V dropped 7 bases and J dropped 1; count of bases not matched to a gene: 9. In nucleotides, the CDR3 is TGTGCCAGCACTTTTTTGGGGGACAGGAACACTGAAGCTTTCTTT. It specifies CASTFLGDRNTEAFF.

The count of this clone is one. The chain employs TRBV11-3 and TRBJ2-7, with 9 bases aligning to TRBD1. This CDR3 region has 12 residues. Germline lookup yields CDR1 SGHNT and CDR2 YENEEA. J lost 6 bases, V lost 8 bases, and 5 bases had no gene match. The CDR3 spells CASRDREGEQYF. CDR3 DNA sequence: TGTGCCAGCCGGGACAGGGAGGGCGAGCAGTACTTC.

This chain joins TRBV27 and TRBJ2-7, with D possibly TRBD2 on 6 matching bases. This CDR3 region has 16 residues. Germline assignment: CDR1 MNHEY and CDR2 SMNVEV (reference sequence). V was clipped by 4 bases and J by 2 bases, with 18 bases between them. CDR3 nucleotide sequence: TGTGCCAGCAGTTCCCCCTCCGGGACTTCGCCCTACGAGCAGTACTTC. Translation: CASSSPSGTSPYEQYF.

The chain links TRBV27 to TRBJ1-4, with 7 positions matching TRBD1. Germline loops: CDR1 MNHEY, CDR2 SMNVEV (reference sequence). This CDR3 is 15 amino acids long. Germline trimming cut 5 bases from V and 8 bases from J; bases unmatched to any gene: 11. The DNA of the CDR3 is TGTGCCAGCAGTACAATTACAGGGGCGGTAGAAAAACTGTTTTTT. Its protein is CASSTITGAVEKLFF.

This sequence joins TRBV9 and TRBJ2-7, with TRBD1 identical over 7 bases. Germline CDR1 reads SGDLS; CDR2 reads YYNGEE. V was pared by 1 base and J by 5 bases, with 12 bases of the junction left unmatched. The CDR3 has 16 amino acids. The CDR3 region has the DNA TGTGCCAGCAGCGTACGGCTGGGAAGGGGGCACGACGAGCAGTACTTC. Its protein product is CASSVRLGRGHDEQYF.

This sequence joins TRBV4-1 and TRBJ2-3, with a possible D match to TRBD2 (6 bases). The germline gives CDR1 MGHRA, CDR2 YSYEKL. This CDR3 contains 15 residues. With 4 bases removed from V and 0 bases from J, the gap between germline ends came to 11 bases. CDR3 residues: CASSPRRGSTDTQYF. In DNA form, the CDR3 reads TGCGCCAGCAGCCCCCGGCGGGGTAGCACAGATACGCAGTATTTT.

The V and J genes are TRBV10-3 and TRBJ1-1; 7 bases line up with TRBD1. In germline, CDR1 is ENHRY, CDR2 SYGVKD. V trimming: 7 bases; J trimming: 0 bases; junction bases outside the gene matches: 5. The CDR3 consists of 14 residues. CDR3 in amino acids: CAIKRTGLNTEAFF. CDR3 nucleotide sequence: TGTGCCATCAAAAGGACAGGCTTGAACACTGAAGCTTTCTTT.

The rearrangement joins TRBV2 to TRBJ1-4; 9 positions match TRBD1. CDR1 SNHLY and CDR2 FYNNEI come from the germline V gene. CDR3 size: 13 residues. CDR3 bases: TGTGCTACCAGCACCAGGGGACAGGGAAAACTGTTTTTT. Translating gives CATSTRGQGKLFF.

The V call is TRBV7-9, the J call TRBJ1-1, with 10 bases fitting TRBD1. Germline V lookup: CDR1 SEHNR, CDR2 FQNEAQ (reference sequence). The length of the CDR3 is 15 residues. With 4 bases clipped from V and 6 bases from J, the junction kept 8 bases outside the gene matches. The CDR3 spells CASSSRQGAKAEAFF. The CDR3 nucleotides are TGTGCCAGCAGCTCCCGACAGGGGGCTAAGGCTGAAGCTTTCTTT. Based on the CDR3 plus reference TRBV7-9 and TRBJ1-1, the full variable domain is DTGVSQNPRHKITKRGQNVTFRCDPISEHNRLYWYRQTLGQGPEFLTYFQNEAQLEKSRLLSDRFSAERPKGSFSTLEIQRTEQGDSAMYLCASSSRQGAKAEAFFGQGTRLTVV.

In its sample, this clone was seen once. V gene TRBV4-1 combines with J gene TRBJ1-3; 9 bases fit TRBD1. The CDR3 extends over 19 amino acids. V trimming: 0 bases; J trimming: 0 bases; junction bases outside the gene matches: 9. CDR1 MGHRA and CDR2 YSYEKL come from the germline V gene. The chain's CDR3 is CASSQERGTGPSSGNTIYF. The CDR3 DNA is TGCGCCAGCAGCCAAGAGAGGGGGACAGGGCCGAGCTCTGGAAACACCATATATTTT.